These 15 T cell receptor beta chains were all obtained from the same sample, sequenced in a study of blood T cells in healthy people across ages. Combining a sample-barcoded 5' primer with a J-beta primer mix, a second PCR ran for roughly 7 to 11 cycles. In TCRdb, the 5' RACE reads were re-called with MiXCR into one record per CDR3 protein. Of over 700,000 distinct CDR3 sequences in the sample, just under 25% were seen once. This sample was also put to use in a study of T cells of mothers and their children.

Sample: blood. All receptors come from a boy younger than 18 in good health.

The chain joins TRBV20-1 to TRBJ2-5; 10 bases are shared with TRBD2. Gene TRBJ2-7 matches the end of the DNA better, so the J call may be wrong. This CDR3 is built from 14 residues. In germline, CDR1 is DFQATT, CDR2 SNEGSKA (reference sequence). This CDR3 reads CSARGLAGVGEQYF. The DNA of the CDR3 is TGCAGTGCTAGAGGGCTAGCGGGAGTCGGCGAGCAGTACTTC.

Comments on this clonotype: Relative to the germline gene, one junction end is altered; a read error may explain this. The rearrangement joins TRBV9 to TRBJ2-4; D might be TRBD2 (5 bases). Germline assignment: CDR1 SGDLS and CDR2 YYNGEE. This CDR3 region has 14 residues. CDR3 in amino acids: CASSVGLAKNVQYF. In DNA, the CDR3 is TGTGCCAGCAGCGTCGGTCTAGCCAAAAACGTTCAGTACTTC. The full variable domain, in which reference TRBV9 and TRBJ2-4 provide the parts outside the CDR3, is DSGVTQTPKHLITATGQRVTLRCSPRSGDLSVYWYQQSLDQGLQFLIQYYNGEERAKGNILERFSAQQFPDLHSELNLSSLELGDSALYFCASSVGLAKNVQYFGAGTRLSVL.

This clonotype was detected many times. This sequence joins TRBV7-8 and TRBJ2-5; tentatively, D is TRBD2 (6 bases). The CDR3 runs 14 residues. Germline values: CDR1 SGHVS, CDR2 FQNEAQ. The V gene lost 4 bases and the J gene lost 0 bases, with 9 bases spanning the gap. CDR3 DNA sequence: TGTGCCAGCAGCTGGGGGAGGTACCAAGAGACCCAGTACTTC. Encoded protein: CASSWGRYQETQYF. The full variable domain, in which reference TRBV7-8 and TRBJ2-5 provide the parts outside the CDR3, is GAGVSQSPRYKVAKRGQDVALRCDPISGHVSLFWYQQALGQGPEFLTYFQNEAQLDKSGLPSDRFFAERPEGSVSTLKIQRTQQEDSAVYLCASSWGRYQETQYFGPGTRLLVL.

This rearrangement joins TRBV5-1 to TRBJ2-5, with a weak D call TRBD1 (5 bases). This CDR3 spans 14 amino acids. Trimming took 5 bases from V and 1 from J, leaving 12 bases between them. The germline V gene has CDR1 SGHRS and CDR2 YFSETQ. In DNA, the CDR3 is TGCGCCAGCAGGGAAACAGGAATCCAAGAGACCCAGTACTTC. Translation: CASRETGIQETQYF.

The rearrangement links TRBV20-1 to TRBJ1-2, with 9 bases lining up with TRBD1. CDR3 length equals 12 residues. Germline trimming cut 7 bases from V and 6 bases from J; bases unmatched to any gene: 6. The germline gives CDR1 DFQATT, CDR2 SNEGSKA (reference sequence). The CDR3 DNA reads TGCAGTGATAGGACAGGGGAGGATGGCTACACCTTC. Its translation is CSDRTGEDGYTF.

This clonotype was seen a few times. The V gene is TRBV28, the J gene TRBJ1-1; 7 bases line up with TRBD1. This CDR3 spans 12 amino acids. V trimming: 9 bases; J trimming: 1 base; junction bases outside the gene matches: 2. Germline CDR1 and CDR2: MDHEN and SYDVKM. CDR3 nucleotide sequence: TGTGCCAGTTGGGACAGGAACACTGAAGCTTTCTTT. Protein product: CASWDRNTEAFF.

The CDR3 nucleotides read TGTGCCATCAGTGTGGGACTAGCTGACTACAATGAGCAGTTCTTC. This translates into CAISVGLADYNEQFF. The chain carries TRBV10-3 and TRBJ2-1, with TRBD2 matching 9 bases. The CDR3 length is 15 residues. Germline V gene lookup returns CDR1 ENHRY and CDR2 SYGVKD. Unmatched junction bases numbered 4, after V lost 4 bases and J lost 3 bases.

Comments on this clonotype: A read error may account for a junction end that differs from germline. The chain links TRBV12-3 or TRBV12-4 to TRBJ2-1; D is possibly TRBD2 (5 bases). CDR3 length: 14 residues. The CDR3 is CTSGPVGFWDEQFF. DNA for the CDR3: TGTACCAGCGGTCCTGTGGGCTTTTGGGATGAGCAGTTCTTC.

The table lists this clonotype with a few counts. Here the CDR3 reads CSAGGLAGVVNEQFF. CDR3 in DNA: TGCAGTGCTGGAGGGCTAGCGGGAGTTGTTAATGAGCAGTTCTTC. The chain is built from TRBV20-1 and TRBJ2-1, with 10 bases aligning to TRBD2. V lost 5 bases, J lost 7 bases, and 11 bases stayed unmatched. This CDR3 comprises 15 residues. Germline assignment: CDR1 DFQATT and CDR2 SNEGSKA (reference sequence).

The rearrangement uses TRBV19 and TRBJ2-4; D call uncertain. The ends were cut back, 3 bases at V and 6 bases at J, with 12 bases in the middle. Germline values: CDR1 LNHDA, CDR2 SQIVND (reference sequence). CDR3 length equals 14 residues. The DNA of the CDR3 is TGTGCCAGTAGTATCACGGGTGCCCGAAACATTCAGTACTTC. Amino acids: CASSITGARNIQYF.

In this sample, this clonotype turned up a few times. The J gene is TRBJ1-1, the V gene TRBV13, with TRBD1 matching over 8 bases. V shed 0 bases and J 6 bases; nucleotides not matched to a gene: 6. The CDR3 totals 15 residues. From germline, CDR1 is PRHDT and CDR2 FYEKMQ (reference sequence). The CDR3 region has the DNA TGTGCCAGCAGCTTAGGCCGTGACAGGGGACCTGAAGCTTTCTTT. Protein sequence: CASSLGRDRGPEAFF.

This clonotype was found a few times. This chain connects TRBV29-1 to TRBJ1-1; 7 bases match TRBD1. The CDR3 is 16 residues long. J lost 5 bases, V lost 4 bases, and 16 bases had no gene match. Germline CDR1 is SQVTM and CDR2 is ANQGSEA. The CDR3 nucleotides are TGCAGCGTTGTGTATGCCGGACAGGCATGGAAGACTGAAGCTTTCTTT. The encoded protein is CSVVYAGQAWKTEAFF.

This clonotype appeared a few times. The chain is built from TRBV28 and TRBJ2-5, with 9 positions matching TRBD1. J was trimmed by 2 bases and V by 6 bases; bases with no gene match: 7. This CDR3 comprises 15 residues. Germline V gene sequence: CDR1 MDHEN, CDR2 SYDVKM. For the CDR3, the DNA is TGTGCCAGCAGACCGGGACAGGGCCCTCAAGAGACCCAGTACTTC. Translated, it gives CASRPGQGPQETQYF.

The rearrangement joins TRBV6-1 to TRBJ2-7, with TRBD2 as a possible D gene (6 bases). The germline V gene has CDR1 MNHNS and CDR2 SASEGT. V was pared by 4 bases and J by 0 bases, with 16 bases between. This CDR3 is built from 16 residues. The CDR3 spells CASSATSFKSSYEQYF. The CDR3 bases are TGTGCCAGCAGTGCCACTAGCTTTAAGAGCTCCTACGAGCAGTACTTC.

The chain carries TRBV3-1 and TRBJ2-1; TRBD2 matches 10 bases. Unmatched junction bases numbered 4, after V lost 0 bases and J lost 5 bases. This CDR3 has 16 amino acids. Germline values: CDR1 LGHDT, CDR2 YNNKEL (reference sequence). CDR3 sequence: CASSQEPSGSDNEQFF. CDR3 DNA: TGTGCCAGCAGCCAAGAGCCTAGCGGGAGCGACAATGAGCAGTTCTTC.